This TCR beta chain was sequenced in a study of T-cell memory formation after mild COVID-19. The wider study: Clustering of TCRs was largely donor specific.

With regard to this clonotype: Its antigen is unidentified.

Barcoded TCR alpha and TCR beta cDNA libraries with UMIs came from 5'RACE using constant-segment primers. Each CDR3 protein is one row after TCRdb ran MiXCR on the 5' RACE reads. The sample lists hundreds of thousands of distinct CDR3 sequences, more than 20% seen once, with roughly a fifth in the top ten. Study-level points and caveats: Pre-infection memory held some responding clones, suggesting pre-existing cross-reactive T cells responded. Shrinking CD4+ clones resided mostly in CM and EM, and CD8+ ones in EMRA.

CDR1 and CDR2 (germline): SQVTM, ANQGSEA. The CDR3 covers 9 residues. V was clipped by 4 bases and J by 7 bases, with 4 bases between them. The clonotype originates from a man between 18 and 35 years old who had mild COVID-19 (a few samples of this study predate the infection). Cell type and time point are not known. The rearrangement uses TRBV29-1 and TRBJ1-1; D is uncertain. Sequenced: PBMCs or a T cell subset sorted from them (not recorded which). The CDR3 loop is CSVGSEAFF. The CDR3 nucleotides read TGCAGCGTTGGCAGTGAAGCTTTCTTT. The variable domain in full, completed from reference TRBV29-1 and TRBJ1-1, reads SAVISQKPSRDICQRGTSLTIQCQVDSQVTMMFWYRQQPGQSLTLIATANQGSEATYESGFVIDKFPISRPNLTFSTLTVSNMSPEDSSIYLCSVGSEAFFGQGTRLTVV.